The 12 T cell receptor beta chains presented below share a single source sample, sequenced in a study of cytomegalovirus exposure and HLA in healthy donors. The PCR was carried out with 60 Vbeta primers and 13 Jbeta primers. Sequenced by immunoSEQ multiplex PCR; TCRdb stores in-frame clones only, minus some. The sample has roughly 130,000 clones; roughly three fifths are singletons. Sequenced sample: PBMCs. Receptors originate from a man in his late teens or twenties in good health and CMV-seronegative.

This clone showed up just a few times. The CDR3 coding sequence is TGTGCCAGCAGCGTAGCACTATCGACTCCCTACGAGCAGTACTTC. Protein sequence: CASSVALSTPYEQYF. This chain connects TRBV9 to TRBJ2-7; D gene unclear. The CDR3 loop spans 15 amino acids. Germline V gene data show CDR1 as SGDLS and CDR2 as YYNGEE. The V gene lost 0 bases and the J gene lost 2 bases, with 12 bases spanning the gap.

The rearrangement joins TRBV5-4 to TRBJ2-1; possibly TRBD2 for D (6 bases). The V and J ends lost 0 bases and 8 bases respectively, with 12 bases between them. CDR1 is SGHNT, CDR2 YYREEE, per germline (reference sequence). This CDR3 region has 14 residues. The DNA of the CDR3 is TGTGCCAGCAGCTTGGAGGAGGGGTTTGATGAGCAGTTCTTC. Translation gives CASSLEEGFDEQFF.

This clone came up a few times. The chain uses TRBV6-5 and TRBJ2-7; D remains ambiguous. The CDR3 spans 11 residues. Germline V gene lookup returns CDR1 MNHEY and CDR2 SVGAGI. The V gene lost 0 bases and the J gene lost 9 bases, with 6 bases spanning the gap. For the CDR3, the DNA is TGTGCCAGCAGTTACTCCCAGGCGCAGTACTTC. Its translation: CASSYSQAQYF.

CDR3 sequence reads: CASANRLLSYNEQFF. The CDR3 DNA sequence: TGTGCCAGCGCAAACCGACTACTATCCTACAATGAGCAGTTCTTC. The chain carries TRBV9 and TRBJ2-1, with D tentatively TRBD2 (5 bases). Trimming cost V 7 bases and J 1 base, with 15 bases left between them. Germline V CDR1 and CDR2: SGDLS, YYNGEE. The CDR3 loop spans 15 amino acids.

The rearrangement uses TRBV27 and TRBJ2-3; 7 bases align to TRBD2. The CDR3 spans 15 residues. The V and J ends lost 1 base and 7 bases, in that order; junction bases with no gene match: 8. The germline CDR1 and CDR2 sequences are MNHEY and SMNVEV (reference sequence). The CDR3 nucleotides are TGTGCCAGCAGTTTATACGGGAGGACCCAAAATACGCAGTATTTT. This translates into CASSLYGRTQNTQYF.

V usage is TRBV29-1 and J usage is TRBJ1-4, with a weak D call TRBD1 (5 bases). The CDR3 runs to 13 residues. Germline V CDR1 and CDR2: SQVTM, ANQGSEA. V dropped 0 bases and J dropped 7 bases, with 9 bases sitting between them. The CDR3: CSVEESGFEKLFF. Here the CDR3 DNA reads TGCAGCGTTGAAGAGTCAGGGTTTGAAAAACTGTTTTTT.

The chain joins TRBV7-2 to TRBJ2-1; 11 bases agree with TRBD2. In germline, CDR1 is SGHTA, CDR2 FQGNSA. The V segment lost 5 bases and the J segment 9 bases; nucleotides outside the gene matches: 9. CDR3 length: 15 amino acids. This CDR3 is CASSLRLAGSREQFF. CDR3 in DNA: TGTGCCAGCAGCCTGCGACTAGCGGGATCACGTGAGCAGTTCTTC.

Only a few counts were recorded for this clone. The chain has TRBV6-1 and TRBJ1-6; 8 positions match TRBD1. The CDR3 runs 15 residues. V shed 4 bases and J 11 bases; nucleotides not matched to a gene: 10. Germline V gene data show CDR1 as MNHNS and CDR2 as SASEGT. CDR3 sequence reads: CASSALDRVGAPLHF. The CDR3 DNA sequence: TGTGCCAGCAGTGCCTTGGACAGGGTTGGTGCACCCCTCCACTTT.

The gene calls are TRBV4-2 and TRBJ2-2; possible D gene TRBD2, 5 bases. Trimming removed 1 base from V and 6 bases from J, with 6 bases in between. The CDR3 covers 13 residues. Per germline, CDR1 LGHNA and CDR2 YNFKEQ. In DNA form, the CDR3 reads TGTGCCAGCAGCCAAGCCGGGGCCGGGGAGCTGTTTTTT. Translated, it gives CASSQAGAGELFF.

For the CDR3, the DNA is TGTGCCAGCAGCTTGGCAGTGACTAGCGGAAGTTACGAGCAGTACTTC. It encodes CASSLAVTSGSYEQYF. The V call is TRBV5-4, the J call TRBJ2-7; 9 nucleotides agree with TRBD2. The length of the CDR3 is 16 residues. Germline lookup yields CDR1 SGHNT and CDR2 YYREEE (reference sequence). Trimming cost V 0 bases and J 4 bases; bases outside gene matches: 8. Variable domain in full (rest from reference TRBV5-4 and TRBJ2-7): ETGVTQSPTHLIKTRGQQVTLRCSSQSGHNTVSWYQQALGQGPQFIFQYYREEENGRGNFPPRFSGLQFPNYSSELNVNALELDDSALYLCASSLAVTSGSYEQYFGPGTRLTVT.

CDR3 protein: CASSLAGRGALIEKLFF. The CDR3, as DNA: TGTGCCAGCAGCTTGGCCGGTCGGGGGGCGCTTATTGAAAAACTGTTTTTT. The chain joins TRBV5-4 to TRBJ1-4, with a possible D match to TRBD1 (6 bases). Germline V gene data show CDR1 as SGHNT and CDR2 as YYREEE (reference sequence). The CDR3 extends over 17 amino acids. Trimming stripped 0 bases from V and 7 bases from J, with 19 bases between.

Only a few counts were recorded for this clone. The genes are TRBV6-1 and TRBJ2-1; 11 bases match TRBD2. The germline V gene has CDR1 MNHNS and CDR2 SASEGT. The CDR3 loop spans 17 amino acids. V lost 4 bases to trimming and J lost 0 bases; unmatched junction nucleotides: 5. DNA of the CDR3: TGTGCCAGCAGTGCCCTAGCGGGGGGCTCCTCCTACAATGAGCAGTTCTTC. Translated: CASSALAGGSSYNEQFF.